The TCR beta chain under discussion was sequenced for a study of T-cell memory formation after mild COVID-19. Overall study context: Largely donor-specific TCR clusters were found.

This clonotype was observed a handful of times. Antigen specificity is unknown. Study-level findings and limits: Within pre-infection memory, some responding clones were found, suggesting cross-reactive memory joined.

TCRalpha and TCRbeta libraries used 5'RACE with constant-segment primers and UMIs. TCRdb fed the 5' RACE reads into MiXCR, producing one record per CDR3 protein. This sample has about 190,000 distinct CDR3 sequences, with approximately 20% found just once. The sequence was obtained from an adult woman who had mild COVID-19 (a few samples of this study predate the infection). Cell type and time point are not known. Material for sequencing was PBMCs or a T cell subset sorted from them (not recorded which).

The CDR3 loop is CASSSPNYRGIEAFF. The CDR3 DNA sequence: TGTGCCAGCAGCTCACCAAATTACAGGGGGATAGAAGCTTTCTTT. V gene TRBV7-2 combines with J gene TRBJ1-1, with 8 bases lining up with TRBD1. The CDR3 sequence is 15 residues long. The germline CDR1 and CDR2 sequences are SGHTA and FQGNSA. The ends lost 4 bases at V and 8 bases at J; junction bases unmatched: 12.